This passage covers 3 T cell receptor beta chains from one sample sequenced in a study of metastatic and nonmetastatic thyroid tumors. TCRdb re-analyzed the PCR reads through MiXCR. The table includes tens of thousands of clones, over 20% detected once. Ahead of thyroid surgery, no patient had received treatment of any kind. The specimen sequenced was blood. These receptors were taken from a female donor with papillary thyroid cancer or a benign thyroid nodule (not recorded which). Some clones in this sample may be carry-over from other donors' samples.

This clone was recorded many times. This chain uses TRBV5-1 with TRBJ1-4; D remains unclear. Germline CDR1 SGHRS, CDR2 YFSETQ. The CDR3 has 15 amino acids. Trimming stripped 0 bases from V and 8 bases from J, with 14 bases between. The CDR3 is CASSLAGSPEEKLFF. The CDR3 DNA sequence: TGCGCCAGCAGCTTGGCCGGGAGTCCCGAAGAAAAACTGTTTTTT.

The chain is built from TRBV5-1 and TRBJ1-1; D perhaps matches TRBD1 (6 bases). The CDR3 totals 15 residues. V gave up 3 bases and J gave up 0 bases, with 12 bases separating them. Germline assignment: CDR1 SGHRS and CDR2 YFSETQ. The CDR3 nucleotides read TGCGCCAGCAGCTCGGTACAGGGCCTGAACACTGAAGCTTTCTTT. Protein product: CASSSVQGLNTEAFF.

This clone came up many times. The CDR3 DNA reads TGTGCCAGCAGTCCTCGGAGAGGGGGTGGCTCTGGGGCCAACGTCCTGACTTTC. Protein product: CASSPRRGGGSGANVLTF. V and J are TRBV27 and TRBJ2-6, with D possibly matching TRBD1 (6 bases). The germline V and J ends were trimmed by 5 bases and 0 bases, with 17 bases remaining between them. Germline V gives CDR1 MNHEY, CDR2 SMNVEV (reference sequence). The CDR3 has 18 residues.